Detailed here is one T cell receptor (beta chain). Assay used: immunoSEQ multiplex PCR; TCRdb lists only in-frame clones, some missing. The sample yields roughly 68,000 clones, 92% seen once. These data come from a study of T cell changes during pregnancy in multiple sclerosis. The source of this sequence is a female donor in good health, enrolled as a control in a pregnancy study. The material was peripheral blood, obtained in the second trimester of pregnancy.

The CDR3 DNA follows: TGTGCCACGGGAAACAGGGATCGAGGATACGAGCAGTACTTC. As protein: CATGNRDRGYEQYF. The chain couples TRBV10-3 to TRBJ2-7; possibly TRBD1 for D (6 bases). Looked up from germline, CDR1 is ENHRY and CDR2 is SYGVKD. Deletions cut 10 bases from V and 4 bases from J, with 20 bases between. CDR3 length: 14 amino acids.